The 25 T cell receptor beta chains below all came from one sample that was sequenced in a study of blood T cell repertoires in COVID-19. Profiling relied on immunoSEQ multiplex PCR, and the TCRdb table lists in-frame clones only, not all of them. The sample holds over 90,000 clones, about 85% seen once. The sequencing sample was made of peripheral blood. Receptor source: a man aged 50-60 years in a cohort sampled during active COVID-19.

The V call is TRBV6-6, the J call TRBJ1-6, with D uncertain. From germline, CDR1 is MNHNY and CDR2 SVGAGI (reference sequence). V was pared by 6 bases and J by 0 bases, with 9 bases between. The CDR3 consists of 15 residues. CDR3 sequence (DNA): TGTGCCAGCAGCTCCCTGAGCTCCTATAATTCACCCCTCCACTTT. Residues: CASSSLSSYNSPLHF.

The rearrangement links TRBV2 to TRBJ2-2; 9 bases agree with TRBD1. The germline CDR1 and CDR2 sequences are SNHLY and FYNNEI. CDR3 length equals 14 residues. Trimming at V came to 9 bases and at J to 3 bases, leaving 5 bases not matched to a gene. CDR3 region: CASHRDRDTGELFF. DNA for the CDR3: TGTGCCAGTCACCGGGACAGGGACACCGGGGAGCTGTTTTTT.

This chain connects TRBV7-9 to TRBJ1-4; possible D gene TRBD1, 5 bases. Trimming took off 1 base at V and 7 bases at J, with 13 bases between the two ends. Germline V gives CDR1 SEHNR, CDR2 FQNEAQ (reference sequence). The CDR3 has 15 residues. The CDR3 is CASSLGGQGGEKLFF. CDR3 coding DNA: TGTGCCAGCAGCTTAGGCGGTCAGGGTGGTGAAAAACTGTTTTTT.

The chain carries TRBV9 and TRBJ1-2, with a possible D match to TRBD1 (5 bases). The V end lost 4 bases, the J end lost 0 bases, and 16 bases lay between the germline ends. The germline CDR1 and CDR2 sequences are SGDLS and YYNGEE. The CDR3 is 16 amino acids. CDR3 in DNA: TGTGCCAGCAGCCTCTCGACGGGGGGGTCTAACTATGGCTACACCTTC. This translates into CASSLSTGGSNYGYTF.

This chain joins TRBV12-3 or TRBV12-4 and TRBJ1-1, with a tentative D call TRBD1 (6 bases). CDR3 length equals 13 residues. Trimming took 4 bases from V and 6 from J, leaving 12 bases between them. The CDR3 loop is CASSSGVGAEAFF. The CDR3 DNA reads as TGTGCCAGCAGTTCAGGGGTAGGCGCTGAAGCTTTCTTT.

In this sample, this clone turned up once. In nucleotides, the CDR3 is TGTGCCAGCAGCTTCCCCCGGGGGGCAGGAGAGCAGTTCTTC. Translating it yields CASSFPRGAGEQFF. V gene TRBV7-9 combines with J gene TRBJ2-1, with TRBD2 as a possible D gene (7 bases). The germline V and J ends were trimmed by 3 bases and 10 bases, with 16 bases remaining between them. CDR3 size: 14 residues. Germline V gene sequence: CDR1 SEHNR, CDR2 FQNEAQ (reference sequence).

This rearrangement joins TRBV5-4 to TRBJ2-5, with D tentatively TRBD2 (7 bases). This CDR3 comprises 15 residues. Trimming took 3 bases from V and 5 from J, leaving 17 bases between them. Germline CDR1 and CDR2: SGHNT and YYREEE (reference sequence). The CDR3 bases are TGTGCCAGCAGCTACGCGGGGGCCTCTCGGGAGACCCAGTACTTC. Its protein product is CASSYAGASRETQYF.

The V call is TRBV20-1, the J call TRBJ1-6; TRBD1 might be the D (5 bases). This CDR3 has 13 residues. Trimming removed 3 bases from V and 7 bases from J, with 10 bases in between. Germline V gives CDR1 DFQATT, CDR2 SNEGSKA (reference sequence). The CDR3 bases are TGCAGTGCTAGTAGTTACAGGAATTCACCCCTCCACTTT. It specifies CSASSYRNSPLHF.

There are a few counts of this clone. This sequence joins TRBV6-2 or TRBV6-3 and TRBJ1-5; TRBD1 might be the D (5 bases). Trimming removed 2 bases at V and 2 bases at J, with 19 bases between. The CDR3 length is 18 residues. From germline, CDR1 is MNHEY and CDR2 SVGEGT. CDR3 amino acids: CASSYPNYTWGGNQPQHF. CDR3 nucleotides: TGTGCCAGCAGTTACCCGAATTACACCTGGGGGGGCAATCAGCCCCAGCATTTT.

The chain couples TRBV4-2 to TRBJ1-5; D uncertain. The CDR3 is made up of 14 amino acids. The V end was cut by 2 bases, the J end by 6 bases, with 11 bases between. The V gene's germline CDR1 is LGHNA and CDR2 YNFKEQ. The CDR3 sequence: CASSQSGDGQPQHF. CDR3 bases: TGTGCCAGCAGCCAAAGCGGGGATGGTCAGCCCCAGCATTTT.

This clone appeared a single time. This sequence joins TRBV4-1 and TRBJ1-4; tentative D call: TRBD1 (5 bases). The V gene lost 0 bases and the J gene lost 2 bases, with 10 bases spanning the gap. The germline V gene has CDR1 MGHRA and CDR2 YSYEKL. CDR3 length: 16 amino acids. The CDR3 spells CASSQEATATNEKLFF. The CDR3 DNA sequence: TGCGCCAGCAGCCAAGAAGCGACAGCTACTAATGAAAAACTGTTTTTT.

V is TRBV11-3 and J is TRBJ2-4, with TRBD1 identical over 9 bases. The CDR3 runs 14 residues. The V gene's germline CDR1 is SGHNT and CDR2 YENEEA. V was pared by 4 bases and J by 4 bases, with 2 bases of the junction left unmatched. The CDR3 bases are TGTGCCAGCAGCTCGGGACAGGGAAAAAACATTCAGTACTTC. The encoded protein is CASSSGQGKNIQYF.

This clone was observed once. The chain joins TRBV9 to TRBJ2-3; the D gene is possibly TRBD1 (6 bases). The CDR3 runs to 13 residues. Germline V gene lookup returns CDR1 SGDLS and CDR2 YYNGEE. Trimming removed 3 bases at V and 5 bases at J, with 10 bases between. As DNA, the CDR3 is TGTGCCAGCAGCGGACAAGGGGGAGATACGCAGTATTTT. This gives the protein CASSGQGGDTQYF.

The genes are TRBV6-4 and TRBJ2-2; D unclear. The CDR3 runs 16 residues. CDR1 MRHNA and CDR2 SNTAGT come from the germline V gene. Trimming stripped 3 bases from V and 0 bases from J, with 11 bases between. The chain's CDR3 is CASSEFLAANTGELFF. CDR3 coding DNA: TGTGCCAGCAGTGAGTTTTTAGCAGCGAACACCGGGGAGCTGTTTTTT.

The V gene is TRBV6-1, the J gene TRBJ1-5; the D gene is possibly TRBD1 (5 bases). The CDR3 covers 15 residues. CDR1 MNHNS and CDR2 SASEGT come from the germline V gene. Trimming cost V 3 bases and J 0 bases, with 9 bases left between them. This CDR3 reads CASSEGGFSNQPQHF. The DNA of the CDR3 is TGTGCCAGCAGTGAGGGGGGTTTTAGCAATCAGCCCCAGCATTTT.

V usage is TRBV4-2 and J usage is TRBJ1-3; no definite D call. Between the trimmed V and J ends, which lost 0 bases and 1 base, there was a span of 7 bases. This CDR3 region has 15 residues. From germline, CDR1 is LGHNA and CDR2 YNFKEQ. CDR3 DNA sequence: TGTGCCAGCAGCCAAGAAGGCGGGTCTGGAAACACCATATATTTT. Amino acid sequence: CASSQEGGSGNTIYF.

V usage is TRBV15 and J usage is TRBJ1-6; 7 nucleotides align to TRBD1. From germline, CDR1 is LNHNV and CDR2 YYDKDF (reference sequence). The CDR3 is made up of 16 amino acids. The ends lost 0 bases at V and 10 bases at J; junction bases unmatched: 9. The DNA for the CDR3 is TGTGCCACCAGCAGAGATCCTGGAGCAGGGGGGTCACCCCTCCACTTT. Its translation is CATSRDPGAGGSPLHF.

The CDR3 bases are TGCAGCGTTGACCCTGTCCCGACAGGGGGTGGCACTGAAGCTTTCTTT. Translation gives CSVDPVPTGGGTEAFF. The chain recombines TRBV29-1 with TRBJ1-1; 9 nucleotides agree with TRBD1. This CDR3 contains 16 residues. The junction had 12 bases not matched to a gene; V was cut back by 3 bases and J by 4 bases. CDR1 SQVTM and CDR2 ANQGSEA come from the germline V gene.

This clone was detected only a few times. The rearrangement uses TRBV15 and TRBJ2-2; D remains unclear. The CDR3 length is 14 residues. Trimming pared 4 bases from V and 5 bases from J, leaving 11 bases between. Germline CDR1 LNHNV, CDR2 YYDKDF (reference sequence). CDR3 DNA: TGTGCCACCAGCACTGGCAGAACGACCGGGGAGCTGTTTTTT. As protein: CATSTGRTTGELFF.

The chain carries TRBV15 and TRBJ1-5; 12 bases are shared with TRBD1. Germline V gene data show CDR1 as LNHNV and CDR2 as YYDKDF (reference sequence). V lost 10 bases and J lost 3; bases outside the gene matches: 10. This CDR3 region has 16 residues. Written as DNA, the CDR3 is TGTGCCATCGGGGAGGGGACAGGGGGCTTCAATCAGCCCCAGCATTTT. This codes for CAIGEGTGGFNQPQHF.

The chain's CDR3 is CASSRDTAGTDTQYF. In nucleotides, the CDR3 is TGTGCCAGCAGTCGGGACACCGCGGGCACAGATACGCAGTATTTT. The gene calls are TRBV6-5 and TRBJ2-3, with a possible D match to TRBD1 (6 bases). The V end was cut by 5 bases, the J end by 1 base, with 13 bases between. CDR1 is MNHEY and CDR2 is SVGAGI in the germline V gene. CDR3 size: 15 residues.

The chain couples TRBV11-2 to TRBJ2-1, with D uncertain. The CDR3 is 15 residues long. The V end lost 3 bases, the J end lost 6 bases, and 15 bases lay between the germline ends. Germline lookup yields CDR1 SGHAT and CDR2 FQNNGV. The CDR3 spells CASSFGGFSRNEQFF. The DNA for the CDR3 is TGTGCCAGCAGCTTCGGCGGTTTTTCACGCAATGAGCAGTTCTTC.

The chain carries TRBV12-3 or TRBV12-4 and TRBJ1-1; D unclear. The CDR3 is 12 residues long. Deletions cut 3 bases from V and 3 bases from J, with 5 bases between. CDR3 in DNA: TGTGCCAGCAGTTTGGCCTACACTGAAGCTTTCTTT. This translates into CASSLAYTEAFF.

This clone was recorded a few times. This chain's CDR3 is CASSPWEGVQPQHF. For the CDR3, the DNA is TGTGCCAGCTCACCATGGGAAGGGGTTCAGCCCCAGCATTTT. The chain is built from TRBV18 and TRBJ1-5; possibly TRBD1 for D (5 bases). This CDR3 contains 14 residues. Trimming shortened V by 2 bases and J by 6 bases, and 11 bases separated the two germline ends. Germline V gene sequence: CDR1 KGHSH, CDR2 LQKENI.

The CDR3 sequence is CASGSTGNQPQHF. For the CDR3, the DNA is TGTGCCAGCGGTAGTACAGGGAATCAGCCCCAGCATTTT. This sequence joins TRBV28 and TRBJ1-5; a possible D gene is TRBD1 (6 bases). The CDR3 sequence is 13 residues long. The ends were cut back, 8 bases at V and 4 bases at J, with 12 bases in the middle. The germline V gene has CDR1 MDHEN and CDR2 SYDVKM. The whole variable domain, filled in from reference TRBV28 and TRBJ1-5, reads DVKVTQSSRYLVKRTGEKVFLECVQDMDHENMFWYRQDPGLGLRLIYFSYDVKMKEKGDIPEGYSVSREKKERFSLILESASTNQTSMYLCASGSTGNQPQHFGDGTRLSIL.